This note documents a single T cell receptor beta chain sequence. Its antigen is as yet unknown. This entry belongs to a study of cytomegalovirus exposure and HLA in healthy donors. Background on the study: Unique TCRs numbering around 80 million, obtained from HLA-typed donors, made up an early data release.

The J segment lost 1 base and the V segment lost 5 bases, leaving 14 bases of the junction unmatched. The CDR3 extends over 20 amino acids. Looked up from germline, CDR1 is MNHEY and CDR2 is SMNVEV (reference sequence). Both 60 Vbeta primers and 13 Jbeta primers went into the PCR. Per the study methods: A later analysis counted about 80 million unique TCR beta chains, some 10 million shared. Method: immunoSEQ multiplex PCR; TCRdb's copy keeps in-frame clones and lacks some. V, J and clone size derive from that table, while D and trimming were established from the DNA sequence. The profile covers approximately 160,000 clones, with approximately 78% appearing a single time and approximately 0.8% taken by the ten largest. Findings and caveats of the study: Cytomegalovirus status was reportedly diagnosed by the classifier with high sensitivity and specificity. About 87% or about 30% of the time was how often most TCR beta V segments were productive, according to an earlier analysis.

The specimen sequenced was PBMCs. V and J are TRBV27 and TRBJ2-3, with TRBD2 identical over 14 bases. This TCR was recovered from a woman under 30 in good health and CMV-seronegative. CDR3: CASSRSARTSGRRRTDTQYF. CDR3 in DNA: TGTGCCAGCAGTCGCTCCGCCCGGACTAGCGGGAGGCGCCGCACAGATACGCAGTATTTT.